Below are 9 T cell receptor beta chains sequenced from a single sample in a study of T cell repertoires in ileal Crohn's disease. The repertoire was sequenced with immunoSEQ multiplex PCR; TCRdb's copy has only in-frame clones and lacks some. The sample includes around 8,000 clones, under 85% of them seen just once. Material: ileal tissue. The receptors were sampled from an adult with Crohn's disease.

V is TRBV6-5 and J is TRBJ1-1; 9 nucleotides agree with TRBD1. This CDR3 region has 15 residues. Germline CDR1 reads MNHEY; CDR2 reads SVGAGI. V was pared by 6 bases and J by 0 bases, with 5 bases of the junction left unmatched. This CDR3 is CASRRTGGLNTEAFF. As DNA, the CDR3 is TGTGCCAGCAGACGTACAGGGGGCTTGAACACTGAAGCTTTCTTT.

Comment on this clone: An end of the junction does not agree with germline; a read error may underlie this. The DNA of the CDR3 is TGTGCCAGCAGCGAAGGCAGGGGGAGAGCTGAAGCTTTCTTT. Amino acid sequence: CASSEGRGRAEAFF. The rearrangement links TRBV2 to TRBJ1-1; 7 nucleotides match TRBD1. Germline V gene sequence: CDR1 SNHLY, CDR2 FYNNEI. This CDR3 contains 14 residues. The whole variable domain, filled in from reference TRBV2 and TRBJ1-1, reads EPEVTQTPSHQVTQMGQEVILRCVPISNHLYFYWYRQILGQKVEFLVSFYNNEISEKSEIFDDQFSVERPDGSNFTLKIRSTKLEDSAMYFCASSEGRGRAEAFFGQGTRLTVV.

The chain has TRBV4-2 and TRBJ1-4, with TRBD1 matching over 12 bases. The CDR3 runs to 14 residues. Germline V gives CDR1 LGHNA, CDR2 YNFKEQ. V lost 4 bases to trimming and J lost 8 bases; unmatched junction nucleotides: 2. CDR3 amino acids: CASSPGQGAEKLFF. The CDR3 DNA is TGTGCCAGCAGCCCGGGACAGGGGGCCGAAAAACTGTTTTTT.

The chain has TRBV29-1 and TRBJ2-3, with TRBD1 matching over 8 bases. There are 13 residues in the CDR3. V was pared by 5 bases and J by 1 base, with 2 bases of the junction left unmatched. Germline CDR1 and CDR2: SQVTM and ANQGSEA. The CDR3 DNA reads TGCAGCGTTCCGGGACAGGGCACAGATACGCAGTATTTT. This translates into CSVPGQGTDTQYF.

The V and J genes are TRBV27 and TRBJ1-2; maybe TRBD1 (5 bases). With 8 bases removed from V and 4 bases from J, the gap between germline ends came to 23 bases. Per the germline V gene, CDR1 is MNHEY and CDR2 is SMNVEV (reference sequence). This CDR3 has 16 amino acids. CDR3 sequence: CASAGGSKGEGYGYTF. The CDR3 nucleotides read TGTGCCAGCGCGGGAGGAAGCAAAGGGGAGGGCTATGGCTACACCTTC.

The V and J genes are TRBV18 and TRBJ2-5, with 10 bases matching TRBD1. This CDR3 has 18 amino acids. The germline gives CDR1 KGHSH, CDR2 LQKENI. Trimming cost V 4 bases and J 9 bases; bases outside gene matches: 20. CDR3 DNA: TGTGCCAGCTCACGGACCGGGACAGGGGCTCCAGGCGAAGGGGCCCAGTACTTC. It encodes CASSRTGTGAPGEGAQYF.

In this sample, this clone turned up once. The CDR3 region has the DNA TGTGCCATCAGCCGGGACAACTCTGGGGCCAACGTCCTGACTTTC. This codes for CAISRDNSGANVLTF. V is TRBV10-3 and J is TRBJ2-6; TRBD1 is a possible D gene (6 bases). Trimming stripped 6 bases from V and 0 bases from J, with 9 bases between. Germline CDR1 and CDR2: ENHRY and SYGVKD. The length of the CDR3 is 15 residues.

J is TRBJ2-7 and V is TRBV6-5, with 7 bases that match TRBD1. V shed 6 bases and J 2 bases; nucleotides not matched to a gene: 4. The CDR3 sequence is 13 residues long. Germline assignment: CDR1 MNHEY and CDR2 SVGAGI. The CDR3 bases are TGTGCCAGCAGGATCGGGACAGCCTACGAGCAGTACTTC. The encoded protein is CASRIGTAYEQYF.

With respect to this clone: An end of the junction differs from the germline gene, which may be a read error. The sample holds other DNA sequences that translate to the same CDR3. The genes are TRBV10-2 and TRBJ1-4, with D possibly TRBD1 on 6 matching bases. The CDR3 covers 14 residues. Germline V lookup: CDR1 WSHSY, CDR2 SAAADI. CDR3 residues: CASSESRTEEKLFF. The CDR3 DNA reads TGTGCCAGCAGTGAGTCCCGGACAGAGGAAAAACTGTTTTTT.